These T cell receptor beta chains were read from a single sample in a study of blood T cell repertoires in COVID-19. Method: immunoSEQ multiplex PCR; TCRdb's copy keeps in-frame clones and lacks some. The sample has 150,000 to 200,000 clones; over 75% are singletons. Input material: peripheral blood. These receptors all stem from a woman in her seventies with acute or convalescent COVID-19. CDR3s include the opening cysteine and the closing phenylalanine or tryptophan. D genes are given only for firm matches.

v_gene: TRBV27; d_gene: -; j_gene: TRBJ1-3; CDR3aa: CASSPTLDSYSGNTIYF
v_gene: TRBV7-6; d_gene: TRBD2; j_gene: TRBJ2-3; CDR3aa: CASSHRLAGGTDTQYF
v_gene: TRBV3-1/TRBV3-2; d_gene: TRBD2; j_gene: TRBJ2-7; CDR3aa: CASSQDPSGSMDEQYF
v_gene: TRBV7-9; d_gene: -; j_gene: TRBJ1-2; CDR3aa: CASSLTGGRIYGYTF
v_gene: TRBV6-5; d_gene: -; j_gene: TRBJ1-1; CDR3aa: CASSRPTTPEAFF
v_gene: TRBV21-1; d_gene: -; j_gene: TRBJ2-6; CDR3aa: CASSKEGVGGQGAVSGANVLTF
v_gene: TRBV3-1/TRBV3-2; d_gene: -; j_gene: TRBJ1-1; CDR3aa: CASTPRTHSTEAFF
v_gene: TRBV2; d_gene: -; j_gene: TRBJ1-6; CDR3aa: CASSEQGSDSPLHF
v_gene: TRBV30; d_gene: TRBD2; j_gene: TRBJ2-2; CDR3aa: CAGRLAGNTGELFF
v_gene: TRBV13; d_gene: -; j_gene: TRBJ1-2; CDR3aa: CASRTSAGPANYGYTF
v_gene: TRBV15; d_gene: -; j_gene: TRBJ2-7; CDR3aa: CATSRMGRQYEQYF
v_gene: TRBV2; d_gene: -; j_gene: TRBJ2-2; CDR3aa: CASRLLGGNTGELFF
v_gene: TRBV5-6; d_gene: -; j_gene: TRBJ2-7; CDR3aa: CASSFGPSSSSEQYF
v_gene: TRBV5-6; d_gene: TRBD2; j_gene: TRBJ2-1; CDR3aa: CASSVTSGSWQFF
v_gene: TRBV4-1; d_gene: TRBD1; j_gene: TRBJ1-2; CDR3aa: CASSQEASDRVYGYTF
v_gene: TRBV5-6; d_gene: -; j_gene: TRBJ2-7; CDR3aa: CASSLFRGNEQYF
v_gene: TRBV7-9; d_gene: -; j_gene: TRBJ2-1; CDR3aa: CASSLRASSYNEQFF
v_gene: TRBV4-2; d_gene: -; j_gene: TRBJ2-7; CDR3aa: CASSPTAEGYEQYF
v_gene: TRBV30; d_gene: TRBD2; j_gene: TRBJ2-2; CDR3aa: CAWSPVGLARNTGELFF
v_gene: TRBV5-1; d_gene: TRBD2; j_gene: TRBJ2-1; CDR3aa: CASSLGAGEYYNEQFF
v_gene: TRBV19; d_gene: TRBD2; j_gene: TRBJ2-1; CDR3aa: CASSPREGSYNEQFF
v_gene: TRBV6-1; d_gene: -; j_gene: TRBJ2-7; CDR3aa: CASSDVSGSYEQYF
v_gene: TRBV5-1; d_gene: -; j_gene: TRBJ2-3; CDR3aa: CASSWAGGDTQYF
v_gene: TRBV30; d_gene: TRBD1; j_gene: TRBJ1-2; CDR3aa: CAWSVQTGGDGYTF
v_gene: TRBV7-8; d_gene: -; j_gene: TRBJ2-3; CDR3aa: CASSPRGGPTTDTQYF
v_gene: TRBV2; d_gene: TRBD1; j_gene: TRBJ1-2; CDR3aa: CASSRDSFPNYGYTF
v_gene: TRBV29-1; d_gene: -; j_gene: TRBJ2-2; CDR3aa: CSVIDPKRAGELFF
v_gene: TRBV3-1/TRBV3-2; d_gene: -; j_gene: TRBJ1-1; CDR3aa: CASSYRSDTEAFF
v_gene: TRBV20-1; d_gene: -; j_gene: TRBJ1-2; CDR3aa: CSASGQKTNYGYTF
v_gene: TRBV30; d_gene: -; j_gene: TRBJ2-5; CDR3aa: CAWSEQIEETQYF
v_gene: TRBV7-2; d_gene: -; j_gene: TRBJ1-1; CDR3aa: CASSLVGGGTEAFF